This T cell receptor (beta chain) was captured by sequencing in a study of regulatory T cells in long-lasting Graves disease. General study findings and limits: Repertoires from persistent disease leaned toward TRBV28, TRBJ1-2 and TRBJ2-5.

Through Arm-PCR of CDR3 regions and iRepertoire HTBI primers, TCR beta libraries were built. TCRdb processed the multiplex PCR reads anew with MiXCR; each CDR3 protein has one entry. The sample consists of 410,000 or so distinct CDR3 sequences, 14% to 15% of them appearing once. With regard to this clonotype: Antigen unknown.

This CDR3 has 14 amino acids. The junction had 8 bases not matched to a gene; V was cut back by 2 bases and J by 7 bases. Germline CDR1 SGDLS, CDR2 YYNGEE. Time point reported: newly diagnosed GD, antithyroid drugs for less than 3 months. Following extraction of RNA from PBMCs, that RNA was used to make the TCR library. Separately, the same data were catalogued under a study of T cells in Graves' hyperthyroidism and ophthalmopathy. That work contributes: HTBI primers drove first-round RT-PCR of the TCR CDR3.

The chain couples TRBV9 to TRBJ2-5, with 7 bases lining up with TRBD1. The clonotype comes from a woman aged 30 to 39 with Graves disease. The sequencing here drew on peripheral blood mononuclear cells (PBMCs), taken at new diagnosis, from a patient treated with antithyroid drugs. DNA for the CDR3: TGTGCCAGCAGCGTGGGACAGTCATCCGGGACCCAGTACTTC. Residues: CASSVGQSSGTQYF.